This entry lists 21 T cell receptor beta chains sequenced from one sample in a study of CD8 T cells in Susac syndrome. Random hexamers were used to reverse transcribe an amount of roughly 0.45 to 1 ug RNA. Via MiXCR, TCRdb re-called the immunoSEQ multiplex PCR reads, giving one row per CDR3 protein. The table shows tens of thousands of distinct CDR3 sequences, with over 95% occurring only once. The sequencing input was CD4+ T cells from PBMCs. These receptors all stem from a human donor with multiple sclerosis.

The rearrangement joins TRBV20-1 to TRBJ2-5; 9 positions agree with TRBD2. Germline trimming cut 6 bases from V and 6 bases from J; bases unmatched to any gene: 17. Per the germline V gene, CDR1 is DFQATT and CDR2 is SNEGSKA (reference sequence). This CDR3 comprises 16 residues. The DNA for the CDR3 is TGCAGTGCCACCGATCCTAGCGGGGCGACTCGGAAGACCCAGTACTTC. This codes for CSATDPSGATRKTQYF.

J is TRBJ1-6 and V is TRBV20-1; D uncertain. CDR3 size: 13 residues. V gave up 0 bases and J gave up 9 bases, with 9 bases separating them. Looked up from germline, CDR1 is DFQATT and CDR2 is SNEGSKA (reference sequence). The CDR3 DNA reads as TGCAGTGCTAGAGAGGCGGGCGGTTCACCCCTCCACTTT. This codes for CSAREAGGSPLHF.

The J gene is TRBJ2-5, the V gene TRBV4-1; D is undetermined. V shed 2 bases and J shed 5 bases, with 9 bases lying between them. CDR1 and CDR2 from the germline V gene are MGHRA and YSYEKL. The CDR3 has 13 amino acids. Here the CDR3 reads CASSQFPPETQYF. CDR3 nucleotide sequence: TGCGCCAGCAGCCAATTCCCCCCCGAGACCCAGTACTTC.

The V and J genes are TRBV6-5 and TRBJ2-1, with D uncertain. This CDR3 has 13 residues. Germline CDR1 MNHEY, CDR2 SVGAGI. V was clipped by 0 bases and J by 7 bases, with 7 bases between them. The DNA for the CDR3 is TGTGCCAGCAGTTACTCGCGTGGGAATGAGCAGTTCTTC. Protein sequence: CASSYSRGNEQFF.

The chain employs TRBV5-1 and TRBJ2-1, with D tentatively TRBD1 (6 bases). This CDR3 contains 15 residues. The V gene lost 4 bases and the J gene lost 3 bases, with 14 bases spanning the gap. Looked up from germline, CDR1 is SGHRS and CDR2 is YFSETQ. This CDR3 reads CASSQTTGRYNEQFF. The CDR3 DNA is TGCGCCAGCAGCCAAACGACAGGTCGCTACAATGAGCAGTTCTTC.

In DNA form, the CDR3 reads TGTGCCAGCAGCTTATCTACAGGGGCCTACGAGCAGTACTTC. This gives the protein CASSLSTGAYEQYF. This chain connects TRBV7-8 to TRBJ2-7, with 7 bases aligning to TRBD1. Germline lookup yields CDR1 SGHVS and CDR2 FQNEAQ. The CDR3 is 14 amino acids. The V segment lost 2 bases and the J segment 2 bases; nucleotides outside the gene matches: 3.

J is TRBJ2-4 and V is TRBV7-2, with 7 bases that match TRBD1. The J segment lost 5 bases and the V segment lost 4 bases, leaving 2 bases of the junction unmatched. Germline CDR1 reads SGHTA; CDR2 reads FQGNSA. This CDR3 region has 13 residues. In DNA form, the CDR3 reads TGTGCCAGCAGCTCCGGGACAGAAAACATTCAGTACTTC. Translating gives CASSSGTENIQYF.

CDR3 DNA: TGCAGTGCGAGCTCCGGGGGCCTCTCCTACAATGAGCAGTTCTTC. Encoded protein: CSASSGGLSYNEQFF. This sequence joins TRBV20-1 and TRBJ2-1; D might be TRBD1 or TRBD2, each matching 6 bases. The germline V gene has CDR1 DFQATT and CDR2 SNEGSKA (reference sequence). V dropped 6 bases and J dropped 0 bases, with 15 bases sitting between them. CDR3 length: 15 residues.

The chain joins TRBV27 to TRBJ1-3; no definite D call. From germline, CDR1 is MNHEY and CDR2 SMNVEV (reference sequence). Trimming removed 3 bases at V and 0 bases at J, with 9 bases between. The CDR3 covers 15 residues. The CDR3, as DNA: TGTGCCAGCAGTTTTTCGTACAGCTCTGGAAACACCATATATTTT. This sequence encodes CASSFSYSSGNTIYF.

The genes are TRBV7-2 and TRBJ2-6; tentatively, D is TRBD1 or TRBD2 (6 bases each). V gave up 5 bases and J gave up 3 bases, with 20 bases separating them. The CDR3 runs to 18 residues. Per germline, CDR1 SGHTA and CDR2 FQGNSA. CDR3 coding DNA: TGTGCCAGCAGCCCTTTTTGGGGGGCAGATCGTGGGGCCAACGTCCTGACTTTC. Translation gives CASSPFWGADRGANVLTF.

The chain joins TRBV7-8 to TRBJ2-2, with 12 bases matching TRBD2. The germline V gene encodes CDR1 SGHVS and CDR2 FQNEAQ. Trimming cost V 5 bases and J 1 base; bases outside gene matches: 8. The CDR3 consists of 18 residues. DNA of the CDR3: TGTGCCAGCAGCCCCCCTCAACTAGCGGGGGGGAACACCGGGGAGCTGTTTTTT. Translated, it gives CASSPPQLAGGNTGELFF.

This rearrangement joins TRBV6-2 or TRBV6-3 to TRBJ2-1; D is uncertain. The V end lost 5 bases, the J end lost 8 bases, and 10 bases lay between the germline ends. This CDR3 region has 12 residues. In germline, CDR1 is MNHEY, CDR2 SVGEGT. The CDR3 protein is CASSNRRYEQFF. The CDR3 nucleotides read TGTGCCAGCAGTAATCGAAGGTATGAGCAGTTCTTC.

This clonotype came up once. V gene TRBV6-1 combines with J gene TRBJ1-1; no definite D call. CDR1 is MNHNS and CDR2 is SASEGT in the germline V gene. The CDR3 consists of 16 residues. With 5 bases removed from V and 4 bases from J, the gap between germline ends came to 20 bases. The CDR3 DNA reads TGTGCCAGCAGTCCCCTATGGGGAGTTGGTAGCACTGAAGCTTTCTTT. This codes for CASSPLWGVGSTEAFF.

The rearrangement joins TRBV30 to TRBJ1-2; D call uncertain. Trimming left V 4 bases short and J 6 bases short, with 18 bases between. This CDR3 contains 14 residues. Germline-derived CDR1 and CDR2 are GTSNPN and SVGIG (reference sequence). As DNA, the CDR3 is TGTGCCTGGACCCCTTTCTCTGGATTACATGGCTACACCTTC. Translating it yields CAWTPFSGLHGYTF. Full variable domain (missing parts from reference TRBV30 and TRBJ1-2): SQTIHQWPATLVQPVGSPLSLECTVEGTSNPNLYWYRQAAGRGLQLLFYSVGIGQISSEVPQNLSASRPQDRQFILSSKKLLLSDSGFYLCAWTPFSGLHGYTFGSGTRLTVV.

This clonotype was counted between two and nine times. The chain has TRBV3-1 and TRBJ2-3; 7 nucleotides align to TRBD2. Trimming at V came to 0 bases and at J to 0 bases, leaving 3 bases not matched to a gene. CDR3 length: 16 residues. The germline gives CDR1 LGHDT, CDR2 YNNKEL (reference sequence). The CDR3 loop reads CASSQDGGGSTDTQYF. CDR3 in DNA: TGTGCCAGCAGCCAAGATGGCGGGGGTAGCACAGATACGCAGTATTTT.

This clonotype has only one observation. For the CDR3, the DNA is TGTGCCAGCAGTTTAGAAGGGGACGAGCAGTACTTC. Its translation is CASSLEGDEQYF. This sequence joins TRBV12-3 or TRBV12-4 and TRBJ2-7, with a possible D match to TRBD1 (5 bases). The CDR3 loop spans 12 amino acids. V was shortened by 1 base and J by 5 bases, with 6 bases between the two germline ends.

The chain joins TRBV20-1 to TRBJ2-7, with TRBD1 matching 10 bases. CDR3 length: 14 residues. J gave up 2 bases and V 3 bases, and 4 bases lay outside the gene matches. Germline CDR1 is DFQATT and CDR2 is SNEGSKA (reference sequence). CDR3 sequence (DNA): TGCAGTGCTAGGAGGGGACAGGGGCCCTACGAGCAGTACTTC. Its translation is CSARRGQGPYEQYF.

V gene TRBV24-1 combines with J gene TRBJ1-5; a weak D match, TRBD1 (5 bases). Germline V gene sequence: CDR1 KGHDR, CDR2 SFDVKD. This CDR3 is built from 14 residues. V was pared by 5 bases and J by 3 bases, with 10 bases between. The CDR3 nucleotides read TGTGCCACCAGTGGCAGGGTGGACAATCAGCCCCAGCATTTT. It encodes CATSGRVDNQPQHF.

The chain couples TRBV30 to TRBJ1-2; possibly TRBD1 for D (5 bases). From germline, CDR1 is GTSNPN and CDR2 SVGIG (reference sequence). CDR3 length: 13 amino acids. V shed 8 bases and J shed 4 bases, with 17 bases lying between them. CDR3 residues: CARSEGRLYGYTF. Written as DNA, the CDR3 is TGTGCCCGGTCTGAGGGACGGCTCTATGGCTACACCTTC. The whole variable domain, filled in from reference TRBV30 and TRBJ1-2, reads SQTIHQWPATLVQPVGSPLSLECTVEGTSNPNLYWYRQAAGRGLQLLFYSVGIGQISSEVPQNLSASRPQDRQFILSSKKLLLSDSGFYLCARSEGRLYGYTFGSGTRLTVV.

Only a few counts were recorded for this clonotype. The gene calls are TRBV11-2 and TRBJ2-7; D remains ambiguous. Germline CDR1 reads SGHAT; CDR2 reads FQNNGV. The V end was cut by 5 bases, the J end by 3 bases, with 14 bases between. The CDR3 totals 14 residues. The CDR3 DNA follows: TGTGCCAGCAGCGACGCTCTCTCGGTCTACGAGCAGTACTTC. Its translation: CASSDALSVYEQYF.

V usage is TRBV6-2 or TRBV6-3 and J usage is TRBJ1-1; tentatively, D is TRBD1 (6 bases). V lost 7 bases, J lost 5 bases, and 17 bases lay in between. Germline V gene sequence: CDR1 MNHEY, CDR2 SVGEGT. CDR3 length: 14 amino acids. CDR3: CASTGDYPWTEAFF. CDR3 DNA: TGTGCCAGCACAGGGGACTATCCTTGGACTGAAGCTTTCTTT.